This T cell receptor (beta chain) was found in a study of memory B cells and T cells in multiple sclerosis (dated by TCRdb to the late 2010s). Some background on the complete study: The study compared the TCR beta repertoires of autoproliferating peripheral T cells with those of brain lesion-infiltrating T cells in multiple sclerosis patients. TCR sequencing involved a couple of multiple sclerosis patients from whom brain lesions at autopsy or brain-infiltrating cells from biopsy were available.

TCRbeta CDR3 regions were amplified from extracted genomic DNA using the immunoSEQ Platform. The immunoSEQ assay used multiplex PCR together with high-throughput sequencing and a bioinformatics pipeline from the vendor. The study's processing was this. Non-productive sequences and CDR3s shorter than 4 amino acids were removed, and clonotype frequencies were recalculated per sample. In immunoSEQ Analyzer 2.0, shared clonotypes were identified as identical CDR3 amino acid, V gene and J gene sequences. Repertoire overlap was normalized by dividing shared clonotype counts by the product of both clone-set sizes, scaled by 1000 into arbitrary units. This is the immuneACCESS table as TCRdb keeps it, with only in-frame sequences that have V and J called. A part of the clones is gone; compared with another copy, unresolved V genes explain less than half, and the rest is unexplained. The V and J calls and clone size come from that table; D and trimming were worked out from the DNA. Recorded for this sample are around 14,000 clones; approximately 69% of them occurred a single time. 2% to 2.5% of the sample belongs to the ten largest clones.

Overall results and qualifications from the work: Because clone-set sizes varied across compartments, the counts of shared clonotypes were affected, making normalization necessary.

PBMCs were isolated by Ficoll density gradient centrifugation and were cryopreserved before use. The germline ends are 8 bases apart after V is trimmed by 0 bases and J by 4 bases. The germline V gene encodes CDR1 LGHNA and CDR2 YNFKEQ. There are 14 amino acids in the CDR3, from cysteine to phenylalanine inclusive. The DNA shown is the 42-base CDR3, in frame from base 1. This clone was recorded a few times. The specificity of this receptor is unknown. No much larger clone exists at a distance of one base, and base qualities are not known. The chain links TRBV4-2 with TRBJ2-3, with the D gene not confidently named. This receptor was taken from a human donor with multiple sclerosis. Sequencing input: memory (CD45RO+) CD4+ T cells from blood. The meaning of the sample's cell subset or site label: CD45RO+ memory T cells sorted from peripheral blood. The CDR3 reads as follows: CASSQDPRADTQYF. The DNA sequence is TGTGCCAGCAGCCAAGATCCCCGAGCAGATACGCAGTATTTT.